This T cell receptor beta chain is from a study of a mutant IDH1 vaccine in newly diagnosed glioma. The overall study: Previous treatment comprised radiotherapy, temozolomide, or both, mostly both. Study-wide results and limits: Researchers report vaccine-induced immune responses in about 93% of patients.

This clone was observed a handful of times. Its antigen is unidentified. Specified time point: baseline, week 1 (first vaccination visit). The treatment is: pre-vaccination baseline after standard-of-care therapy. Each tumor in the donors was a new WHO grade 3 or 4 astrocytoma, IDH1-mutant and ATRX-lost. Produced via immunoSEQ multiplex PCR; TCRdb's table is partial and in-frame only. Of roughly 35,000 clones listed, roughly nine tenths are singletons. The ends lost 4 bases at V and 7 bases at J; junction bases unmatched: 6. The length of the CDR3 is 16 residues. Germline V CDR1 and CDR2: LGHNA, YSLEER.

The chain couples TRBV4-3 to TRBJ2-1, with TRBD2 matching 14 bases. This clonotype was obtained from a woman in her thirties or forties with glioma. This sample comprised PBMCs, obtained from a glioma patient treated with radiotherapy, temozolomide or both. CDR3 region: CASSPGTSGGGNEQFF. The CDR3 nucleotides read TGCGCCAGCAGCCCGGGGACTAGCGGGGGAGGTAATGAGCAGTTCTTC.